This TCR beta chain was retrieved from a study of shared clonotypes between healthy human individuals. Study-wide background: Each donor contributed plates that comprised three CD4 naive, three CD4 memory, two CD8 naive and one CD8 memory. The study, taken as a whole, reports: The sole specimen, blood, was sampled, and tissue repertoires likely differ. Naive subsets, compared against memory subsets, generally had larger estimated richness values. The study found lower generation probabilities in non-shared clonotypes than in those shared by all four donors.

Points on this clone: Its antigen is unidentified.

This CDR3 is built from 16 residues. The germline CDR1 and CDR2 sequences are ENHRY and SYGVKD. V lost 5 bases and J lost 0, with 16 bases in between. Some clones are missing from TCRdb's copy, which holds only in-frame ones; the method was immunoSEQ multiplex PCR. Of about a million clones detected, 76% appear once; the ten largest clones hold roughly 1.5%. This sequence originates from a man between 18 and 29 years old in good health. The chain carries TRBV10-3 and TRBJ2-5; a weak D match, TRBD2 (5 bases). Material: memory CD4+ T cells sorted from blood. The subset denotes: CD45RA-negative fraction. Here the CDR3 reads CAISPSPPGYQETQYF. As DNA, the CDR3 is TGTGCCATCAGTCCCTCCCCCCCGGGGTACCAAGAGACCCAGTACTTC.